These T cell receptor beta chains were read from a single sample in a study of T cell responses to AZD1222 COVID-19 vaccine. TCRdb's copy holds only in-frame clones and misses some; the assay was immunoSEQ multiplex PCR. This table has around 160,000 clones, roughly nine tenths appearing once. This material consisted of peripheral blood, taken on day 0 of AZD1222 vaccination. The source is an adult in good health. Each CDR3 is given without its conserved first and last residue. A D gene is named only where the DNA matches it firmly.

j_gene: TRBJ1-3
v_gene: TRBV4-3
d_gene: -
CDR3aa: ASSQAGLPHSGNTIY

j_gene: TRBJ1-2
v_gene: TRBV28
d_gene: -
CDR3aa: ASSLEGFYGYT

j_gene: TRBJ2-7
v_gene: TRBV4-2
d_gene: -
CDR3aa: ASSQVGGQIYEQY

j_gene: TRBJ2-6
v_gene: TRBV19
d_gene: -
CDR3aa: ASSSGRGGLSGANVLT

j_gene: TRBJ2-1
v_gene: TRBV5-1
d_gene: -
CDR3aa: ASSLLGGNSYNEQF

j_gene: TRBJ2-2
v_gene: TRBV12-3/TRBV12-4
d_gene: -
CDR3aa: ASSYISGELF

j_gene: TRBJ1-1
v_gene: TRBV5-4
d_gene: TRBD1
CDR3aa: ASSASGGRSTEAF

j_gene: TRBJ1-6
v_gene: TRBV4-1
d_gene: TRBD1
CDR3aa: ASSQARDRGSPLH

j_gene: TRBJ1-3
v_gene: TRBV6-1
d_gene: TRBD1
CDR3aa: ASSEGVGPGGGNTIY

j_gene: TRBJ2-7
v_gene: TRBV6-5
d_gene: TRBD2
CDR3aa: ASSTGTSSIEQY

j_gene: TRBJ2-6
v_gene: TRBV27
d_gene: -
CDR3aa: ASSFVAGANVLT

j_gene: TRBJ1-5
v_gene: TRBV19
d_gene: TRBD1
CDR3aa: ASSTPGSEGARQPQH

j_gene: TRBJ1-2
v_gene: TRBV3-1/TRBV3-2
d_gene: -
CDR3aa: ASSQDWSPQNYGYT

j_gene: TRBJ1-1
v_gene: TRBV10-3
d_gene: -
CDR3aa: AAENTEAF

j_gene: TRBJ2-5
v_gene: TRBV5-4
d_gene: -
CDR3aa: ASSMPPGETQY

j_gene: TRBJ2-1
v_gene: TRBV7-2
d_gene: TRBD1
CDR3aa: ASSLGDSTYNEQF

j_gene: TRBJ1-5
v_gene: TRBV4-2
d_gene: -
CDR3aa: ASTPRRTGNQPQH

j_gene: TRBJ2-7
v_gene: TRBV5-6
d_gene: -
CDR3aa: ASSLVGSQSSYEQY

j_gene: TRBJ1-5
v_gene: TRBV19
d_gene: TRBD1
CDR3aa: ASRSPLRGSQPQH

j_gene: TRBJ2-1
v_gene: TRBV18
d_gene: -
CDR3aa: ASSPLTRNNEQF

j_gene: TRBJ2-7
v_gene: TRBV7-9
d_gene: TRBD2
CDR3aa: ASSLVVAGVREQY

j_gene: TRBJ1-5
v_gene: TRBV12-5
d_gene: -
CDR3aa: ASGPIDSNQPQH

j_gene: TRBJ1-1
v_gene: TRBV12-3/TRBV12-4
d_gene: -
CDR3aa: ASSPWNTEAF

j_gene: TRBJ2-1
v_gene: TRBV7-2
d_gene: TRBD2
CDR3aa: ASSSTSGPYNEQF

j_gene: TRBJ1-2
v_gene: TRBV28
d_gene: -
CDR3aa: ASSSPGSGYGYT

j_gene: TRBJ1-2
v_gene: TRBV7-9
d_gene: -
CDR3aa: ASSFSQNGYT

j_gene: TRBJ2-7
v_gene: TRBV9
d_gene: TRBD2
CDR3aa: ARTGPPGREGLYEQY

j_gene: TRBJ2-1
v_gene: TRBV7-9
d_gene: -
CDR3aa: ASSSGTLPGHRF

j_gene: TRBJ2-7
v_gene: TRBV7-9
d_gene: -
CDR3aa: ASTPGKGEGEQY

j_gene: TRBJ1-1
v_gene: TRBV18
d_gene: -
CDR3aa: ASSKGAGNTEAF

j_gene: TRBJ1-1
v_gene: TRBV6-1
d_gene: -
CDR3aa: ASSDDVHSEAF

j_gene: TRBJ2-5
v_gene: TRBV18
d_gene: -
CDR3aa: ASSPGLQETQY

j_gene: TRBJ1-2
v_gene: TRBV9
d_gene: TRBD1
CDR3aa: ASSVEGTANYGYT

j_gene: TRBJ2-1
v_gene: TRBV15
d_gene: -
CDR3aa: ATSRGGSFYNEQF

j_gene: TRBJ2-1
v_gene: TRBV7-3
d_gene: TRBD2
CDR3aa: ASSPRGGGSYNEQF

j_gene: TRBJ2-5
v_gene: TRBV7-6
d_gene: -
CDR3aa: ASSLAGASKETQY

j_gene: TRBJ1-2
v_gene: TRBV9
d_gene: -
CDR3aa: ASSVDSNYGYT

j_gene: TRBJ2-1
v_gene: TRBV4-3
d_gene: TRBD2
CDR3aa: ASSQTSGENEQF

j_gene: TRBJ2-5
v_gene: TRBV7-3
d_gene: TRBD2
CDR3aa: ASSQVPGGETQY

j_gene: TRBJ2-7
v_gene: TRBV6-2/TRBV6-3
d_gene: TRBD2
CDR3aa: ASSYGSGSIEQY

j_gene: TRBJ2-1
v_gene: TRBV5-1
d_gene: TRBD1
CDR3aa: ASSLTTGVNNEQF

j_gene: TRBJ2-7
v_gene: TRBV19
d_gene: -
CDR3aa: ASSPTGISYEQY

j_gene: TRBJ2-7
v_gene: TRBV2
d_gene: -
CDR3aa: ASSGVGPYEQY

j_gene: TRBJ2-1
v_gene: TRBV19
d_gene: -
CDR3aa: ASSIGVFDEQF

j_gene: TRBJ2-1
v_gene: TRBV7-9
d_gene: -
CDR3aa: ASSTTGTPWGEQF

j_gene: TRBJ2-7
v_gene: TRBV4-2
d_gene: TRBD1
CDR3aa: ASSHSLGQGPYEQY

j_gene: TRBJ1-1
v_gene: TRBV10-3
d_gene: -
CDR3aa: AISDSYRQMNTEAF

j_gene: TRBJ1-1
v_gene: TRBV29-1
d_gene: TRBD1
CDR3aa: SVEGRDSLEAF

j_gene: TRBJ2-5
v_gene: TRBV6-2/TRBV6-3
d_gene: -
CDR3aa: ASSSGLAETQY

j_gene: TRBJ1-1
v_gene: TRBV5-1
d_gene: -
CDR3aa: ASSSGLTNTEAF